This entry lists 17 T cell receptor beta chains sequenced from one sample in a study. TCRdb reanalysed the 5' RACE reads using MiXCR and keeps one entry per CDR3 protein. Counted here are approximately 23,000 distinct CDR3 sequences, approximately 28% occurring once; the ten biggest clones make up 2% to 2.5%. The sequenced material came from tumor-infiltrating naive CD4+ T cells sorted from the breast tumor. The sample's subset: naive CD4+ T cells, CD4+CD45RA+CD25-. These receptors all stem from a female donor with breast cancer.

This clonotype occurred many times. The chain combines TRBV15 with TRBJ2-1; D is ambiguous. V was trimmed by 1 base and J by 5 bases, leaving 12 bases between them. CDR1 is LNHNV and CDR2 is YYDKDF in the germline V gene (reference sequence). The CDR3 runs to 15 residues. CDR3 bases: TGTGCCACCAGCAGAGTAACAAAATCTCACAATGAGCAGTTCTTC. This encodes CATSRVTKSHNEQFF.

This chain connects TRBV3-1 to TRBJ1-2; no clear D gene. The length of the CDR3 is 14 residues. Trimming shortened V by 3 bases and J by 4 bases, and 12 bases separated the two germline ends. CDR1 and CDR2 from the germline V gene are LGHDT and YNNKEL (reference sequence). CDR3 loop: CASSQFPKSYGYTF. The CDR3 DNA is TGTGCCAGCAGCCAGTTTCCGAAAAGCTATGGCTACACCTTC.

This clonotype has a handful of counts. J is TRBJ1-1 and V is TRBV5-1; the D is unclear. The ends were cut back, 4 bases at V and 5 bases at J, with 9 bases in the middle. The CDR3 contains 12 residues. Germline V gene sequence: CDR1 SGHRS, CDR2 YFSETQ. CDR3 DNA: TGCGCCAGCAGCCTGACGGGGACTGAAGCTTTCTTT. Translation: CASSLTGTEAFF.

V usage is TRBV5-6 and J usage is TRBJ2-7; TRBD1 agrees at 8 bases. Losses at the gene ends were 4 bases for V and 5 bases for J; bases not matched to a gene: 5. CDR1 is SGHDT and CDR2 is YYEEEE in the germline V gene. The CDR3 is 13 residues long. In DNA, the CDR3 is TGTGCCAGCAGCACGACAGGGGACAACGAGCAGTACTTC. Its translation is CASSTTGDNEQYF.

Concerning this clonotype: This sequence may be a read error, since a much larger clone differs from it by one base. The rearrangement links TRBV5-1 to TRBJ2-1; 7 positions agree with TRBD1. Trimming cost V 1 base and J 6 bases; bases outside gene matches: 4. The V gene's germline CDR1 is SGHRS and CDR2 YFSETQ. There are 14 residues in the CDR3. The CDR3 nucleotides are TGCGCCAGCAGCTTGAGGGACAGTCCCAATGAGCAGTTCTTC. This gives the protein CASSLRDSPNEQFF.

This clonotype was seen a few times. This chain links TRBV6-1 with TRBJ2-7; 9 bases fit TRBD1. Germline CDR1 is MNHNS and CDR2 is SASEGT. V dropped 6 bases and J dropped 7; count of bases not matched to a gene: 13. The CDR3 has 15 residues. CDR3 sequence: CASRGPGQGFGEQYF. In DNA form, the CDR3 reads TGTGCCAGCAGGGGACCGGGACAGGGTTTTGGTGAGCAGTACTTC.

This clonotype is classed as medium-sized. The chain carries TRBV12-3 or TRBV12-4 and TRBJ1-5; the D gene is possibly TRBD1 (5 bases). Trimming removed 6 bases at V and 5 bases at J, with 11 bases between. CDR3 length equals 13 residues. The CDR3 bases are TGTGCCAGCAGCGGGACGGGTCATCAGCCCCAGCATTTT. This sequence encodes CASSGTGHQPQHF.

Notes on this clonotype: A read error may account for a junction end that differs from germline. The V call is TRBV5-1, the J call TRBJ2-1; 12 bases map to TRBD2. CDR1 and CDR2 (germline): SGHRS, YFSETQ. The CDR3 is 16 residues long. The CDR3 bases are TGCGCCAGCAGATTGACTAGCGGGAGCTCCTACAATGAGCAATTCTTC. This encodes CASRLTSGSSYNEQFF.

This clonotype has a count of ten or more. The rearrangement joins TRBV12-3 or TRBV12-4 to TRBJ1-2; possible D gene TRBD1, 6 bases. Trimming took off 5 bases at V and 8 bases at J, with 18 bases between the two ends. The CDR3 contains 14 residues. This chain's CDR3 is CASSPQGGSRGYTF. The CDR3 bases are TGTGCCAGCAGTCCCCAAGGGGGGAGCCGCGGCTACACCTTC.

In the case of this clonotype: A much larger clone lies a single base off, so this may be a read error. This likely comes from a read error, as the CDR3 has no conserved phenylalanine or tryptophan at its end. This chain uses TRBV5-1 with TRBJ2-5; the D is unclear. The length of the CDR3 is 13 residues. Trimming shortened V by 0 bases and J by 3 bases, and 6 bases separated the two germline ends. Germline lookup yields CDR1 SGHRS and CDR2 YFSETQ. For the CDR3, the DNA is TGCGCCAGCAGCTTGGGAGGAGAAGAGACCCAGTACTCC. Translating it yields CASSLGGEETQYS.

This clonotype has more than one count but fewer than ten. The chain links TRBV20-1 to TRBJ2-7, with D possibly TRBD2 on 6 matching bases. Germline V gives CDR1 DFQATT, CDR2 SNEGSKA (reference sequence). The CDR3 totals 20 residues. Trimming took 1 base from V and 5 from J, leaving 33 bases between them. DNA for the CDR3: TGCAGTGCTAGAGGTCCGAGCCACCCCTGGCGTTCCGGGAGCTTTGACGAGCAGTACTTC. Its translation: CSARGPSHPWRSGSFDEQYF.

By share, this clonotype ranks as medium-sized. The chain is built from TRBV4-1 and TRBJ2-1; 16 nucleotides align to TRBD2. The V gene end was trimmed by 3 bases and the J gene end by 4 bases; junction bases not matched to a gene: 9. This CDR3 comprises 19 residues. Germline CDR1 is MGHRA and CDR2 is YSYEKL. CDR3 loop: CASSHPGLAGGPDYNEQFF. The CDR3 coding sequence is TGCGCCAGCAGCCATCCGGGACTAGCGGGAGGGCCAGATTACAATGAGCAGTTCTTC.

The chain employs TRBV5-1 and TRBJ1-1, with 10 bases fitting TRBD1. V shed 4 bases, J shed 9 bases, and the junction held 12 bases outside the gene matches. The CDR3 loop spans 15 amino acids. Germline V gene sequence: CDR1 SGHRS, CDR2 YFSETQ. In DNA form, the CDR3 reads TGCGCCAGCAGCCCGGGACAGGGGTTCAGCTGGAAAGCTTTCTTT. This encodes CASSPGQGFSWKAFF.

This clonotype is medium-sized. This chain connects TRBV9 to TRBJ2-3; 13 bases align to TRBD2. V lost 3 bases and J lost 4; bases outside the gene matches: 2. The CDR3 sequence is 15 residues long. The germline V gene encodes CDR1 SGDLS and CDR2 YYNGEE. CDR3 protein: CASSGGLAGADTQYF. The CDR3 region has the DNA TGTGCCAGCAGCGGAGGACTAGCGGGAGCAGATACGCAGTATTTT.

This clonotype is termed medium-sized (0.01 to 0.1%). V and J are TRBV7-3 and TRBJ1-1, with D perhaps TRBD1 (6 bases). The length of the CDR3 is 13 residues. Trimming removed 5 bases at V and 5 bases at J, with 12 bases between. Germline V gene sequence: CDR1 SGHTA, CDR2 FQGTGA. CDR3 sequence: CASSAYRDTEAFF. The CDR3 nucleotides read TGTGCCAGCAGCGCCTACAGGGATACTGAAGCTTTCTTT.

There are a few counts of this clonotype. The gene calls are TRBV6-5 and TRBJ2-7; TRBD1 aligns across 8 bases. Germline CDR1 reads MNHEY; CDR2 reads SVGAGI. This CDR3 has 13 residues. V gave up 7 bases and J gave up 3 bases; unmatched junction bases: 5. DNA of the CDR3: TGTGCCAGCAAAACGGGACAGGACTACGAGCAGTACTTC. Translation: CASKTGQDYEQYF.

The chain recombines TRBV12-3 or TRBV12-4 with TRBJ2-7; D is uncertain. V lost 5 bases and J lost 0, with 17 bases in between. The CDR3 length is 16 residues. This chain's CDR3 is CASSPPGKDHSYEQYF. The CDR3 DNA reads TGTGCCAGCAGTCCCCCCGGAAAGGACCACTCCTACGAGCAGTACTTC.